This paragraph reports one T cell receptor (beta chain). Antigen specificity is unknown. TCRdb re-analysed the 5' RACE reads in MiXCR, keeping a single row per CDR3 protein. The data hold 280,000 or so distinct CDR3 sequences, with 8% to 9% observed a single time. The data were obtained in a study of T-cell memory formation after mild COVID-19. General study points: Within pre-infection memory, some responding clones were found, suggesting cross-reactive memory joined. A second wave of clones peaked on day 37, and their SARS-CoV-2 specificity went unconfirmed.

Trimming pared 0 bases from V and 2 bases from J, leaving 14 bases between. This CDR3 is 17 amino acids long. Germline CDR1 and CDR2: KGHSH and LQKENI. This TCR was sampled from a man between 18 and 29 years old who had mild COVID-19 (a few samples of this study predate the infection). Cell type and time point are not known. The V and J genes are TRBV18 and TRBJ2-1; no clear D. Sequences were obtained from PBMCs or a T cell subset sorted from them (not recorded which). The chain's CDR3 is CASSPPALRHPYNEQFF. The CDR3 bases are TGTGCCAGCTCACCACCGGCTCTCAGACATCCCTACAATGAGCAGTTCTTC.